This T cell receptor beta chain was profiled in a study of graft-versus-host responses after intestinal transplantation. For the study at large: Multivisceral, liver-intestinal, or isolated intestinal grafts went to recipients. Among the recipients, all got anti-thymocyte globulin induction and then tacrolimus and steroids for around 3 years. Notes on the study in general: Recipient marrow held GvH clones, some first seen in ileum or blood. Among circulating GvH clones, peak levels were associated with early post-transplant declines in HvG clones.

CDR3 length: 15 residues. On this clone: Its antigen is not identified.

Measured with immunoSEQ multiplex PCR; TCRdb has only the in-frame clones, and not every one. The data contain around 69,000 clones, around 90% of them singletons. The clonotype comes from a human donor who was the organ donor for an intestinal transplant. The sequenced sample was unstimulated CD8+ T cells sorted from spleen or lymph node cells, obtained before transplant. This chain uses TRBV21-1 with TRBJ2-3; the D call TRBD1 from the table was never checked on the DNA. TRBV21-1 is shown as a pseudogene. The CDR3 DNA reads TGTGCCAGCAGCAAGAGGCAGGGGCGCACAGATACGCAGTATTTT. The encoded protein is CASSKRQGRTDTQYF.